This paragraph covers one T cell receptor beta chain sequence. Antigen: not known. Germline V gene sequence: CDR1 SEHNR, CDR2 FQNEAQ (reference sequence). The CDR3 runs 15 residues. V dropped 2 bases and J dropped 5; count of bases not matched to a gene: 5. At the survey level, the v3.0 immunoSEQ assay was run. TCRdb's copy holds only in-frame clones and misses some; the assay was immunoSEQ multiplex PCR. The sample has 25,000 to 40,000 clones, approximately 96% seen once. These data belong to a study of long-term antiretroviral therapy in people with HIV. Study conclusions and caveats: Even long-term ART left TRB diversity below transplant donor controls, despite gains.

The rearrangement uses TRBV7-9 and TRBJ1-4, with 7 bases fitting TRBD1. The source was unsorted PBMCs, collected approximately 6.5 years after starting antiretroviral therapy. The origin of this receptor is a man between 25 and 39 years old with HIV. DNA for the CDR3: TGTGCCAGCAGCTTAACAGGGGTCACGAATGAAAAACTGTTTTTT. Amino acid sequence: CASSLTGVTNEKLFF.